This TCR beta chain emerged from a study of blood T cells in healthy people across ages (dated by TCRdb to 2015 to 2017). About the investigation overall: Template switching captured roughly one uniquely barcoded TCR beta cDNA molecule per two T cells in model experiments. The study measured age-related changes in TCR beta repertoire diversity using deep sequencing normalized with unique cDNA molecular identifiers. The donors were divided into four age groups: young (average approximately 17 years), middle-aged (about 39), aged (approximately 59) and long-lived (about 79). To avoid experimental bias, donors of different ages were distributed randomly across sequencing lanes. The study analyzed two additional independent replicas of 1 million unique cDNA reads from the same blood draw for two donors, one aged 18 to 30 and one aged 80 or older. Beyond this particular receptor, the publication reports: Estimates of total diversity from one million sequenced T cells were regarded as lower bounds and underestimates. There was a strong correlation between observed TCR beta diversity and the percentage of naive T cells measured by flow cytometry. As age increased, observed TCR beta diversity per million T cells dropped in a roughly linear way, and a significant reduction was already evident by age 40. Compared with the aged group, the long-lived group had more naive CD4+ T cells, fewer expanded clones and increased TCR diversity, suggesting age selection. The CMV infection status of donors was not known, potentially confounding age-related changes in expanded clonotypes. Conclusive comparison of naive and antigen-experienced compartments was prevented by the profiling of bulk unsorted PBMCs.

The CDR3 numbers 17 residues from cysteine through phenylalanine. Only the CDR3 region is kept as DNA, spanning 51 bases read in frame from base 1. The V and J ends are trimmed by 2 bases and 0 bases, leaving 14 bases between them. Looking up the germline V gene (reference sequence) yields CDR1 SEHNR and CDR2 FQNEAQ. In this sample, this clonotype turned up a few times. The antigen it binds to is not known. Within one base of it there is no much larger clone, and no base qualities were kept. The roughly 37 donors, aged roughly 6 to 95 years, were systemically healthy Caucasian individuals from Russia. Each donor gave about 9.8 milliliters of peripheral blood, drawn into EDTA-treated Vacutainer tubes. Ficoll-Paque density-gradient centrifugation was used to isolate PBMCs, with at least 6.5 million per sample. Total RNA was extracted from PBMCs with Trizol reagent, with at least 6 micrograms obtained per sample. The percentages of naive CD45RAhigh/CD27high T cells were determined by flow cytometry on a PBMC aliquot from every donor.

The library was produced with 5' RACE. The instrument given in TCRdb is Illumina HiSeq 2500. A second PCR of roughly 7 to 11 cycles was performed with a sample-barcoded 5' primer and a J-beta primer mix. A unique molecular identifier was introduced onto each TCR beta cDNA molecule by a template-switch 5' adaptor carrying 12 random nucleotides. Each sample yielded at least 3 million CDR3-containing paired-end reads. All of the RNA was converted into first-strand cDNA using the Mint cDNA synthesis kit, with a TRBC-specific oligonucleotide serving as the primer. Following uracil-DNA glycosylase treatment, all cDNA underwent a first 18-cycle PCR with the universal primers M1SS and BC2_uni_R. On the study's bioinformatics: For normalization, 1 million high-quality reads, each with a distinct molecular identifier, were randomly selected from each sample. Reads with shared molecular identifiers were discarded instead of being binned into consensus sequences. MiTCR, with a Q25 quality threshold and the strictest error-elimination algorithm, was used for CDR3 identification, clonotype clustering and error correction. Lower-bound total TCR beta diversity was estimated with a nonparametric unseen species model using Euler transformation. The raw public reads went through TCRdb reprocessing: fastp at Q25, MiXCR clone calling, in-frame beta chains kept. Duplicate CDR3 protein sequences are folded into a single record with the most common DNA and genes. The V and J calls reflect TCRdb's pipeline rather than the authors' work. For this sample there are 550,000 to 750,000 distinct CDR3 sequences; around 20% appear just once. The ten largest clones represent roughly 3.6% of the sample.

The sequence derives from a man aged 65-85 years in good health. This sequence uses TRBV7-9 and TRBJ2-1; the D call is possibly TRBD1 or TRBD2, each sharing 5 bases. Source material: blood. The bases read TGTGCCAGCAGCTTAACCATGGGACGCCGCTCCTACAATGAGCAGTTCTTC. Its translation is CASSLTMGRRSYNEQFF.